Listed below are T cell receptor beta chains from one sample, sequenced in a study of T cells in Graves' hyperthyroidism and ophthalmopathy. In TCRdb, the multiplex PCR reads were re-called with MiXCR into one record per CDR3 protein. Of some 380,000 distinct CDR3 sequences listed, approximately 15% were seen once; the top ten hold less than 25%. Input material: blood. These receptors came from a man between 25 and 39 years old with Graves' hyperthyroidism that later progressed to Graves' ophthalmopathy. Both conserved end residues are part of each CDR3. The D gene is left open where the match is weak. The size entry is marked missing in some rows and otherwise reads once, few, many or a size class.

NA,TRBV5-4,TRBJ1-2,TRBD1,TGTGCCAGCAGCTCCGGGACAGGTCAATTTGGCTACACCTTC,CASSSGTGQFGYTF
NA,TRBV18,TRBJ1-3,TRBD1,TGTGCCAGCTCACCAGGGACAGGGGGAAGGAACACCATATATTTT,CASSPGTGGRNTIYF
NA,TRBV18,TRBJ2-5,TRBD1,TGTGCCAGCTCACCGGCTGACAGGGGCGGTGAGACCCAGTACTTC,CASSPADRGGETQYF
many,TRBV7-3,TRBJ1-2,NA,TGTGCCAGCAGCTTAACGAGGACAGAGAACTATGGCTACACCTTC,CASSLTRTENYGYTF
many,TRBV9,TRBJ1-2,NA,TGTGCCAGCAGTCCCGACAGCGACTATGGCTACACCTTC,CASSPDSDYGYTF
many,TRBV28,TRBJ1-2,NA,TGTGCCAGCAGCTACGGGGAGGGCTATGGCTACACCTTC,CASSYGEGYGYTF
NA,TRBV9,TRBJ2-7,TRBD1,TGTGCCAGCAGCGTCAGCACAGGGGACTCCTACGAGCAGTACTTC,CASSVSTGDSYEQYF
few,TRBV2,TRBJ2-1,NA,TGTGCCAGCAGTGGGGGGCGCCGCTCCTACAATGAGCAGTTCTTC,CASSGGRRSYNEQFF
NA,TRBV12-5,TRBJ2-3,NA,TGTGCCAGTTCGACTGTTTCTAGCACAGATACGCAGTATTTT,CASSTVSSTDTQYF
NA,TRBV4-1,TRBJ2-1,NA,TGCGCCAGCAGCCAAGCGGGCGGGGTCTACAATGAGCAGTTCTTC,CASSQAGGVYNEQFF
many,TRBV2,TRBJ2-3,NA,TGTGCCAGCAGTGACCCGGCTAGCACAGATACGCAGTATTTT,CASSDPASTDTQYF
NA,TRBV18,TRBJ2-7,TRBD1,TGTGCCAGCTCACCACGACAGGGAAGGAGCTACGAGCAGTACTTC,CASSPRQGRSYEQYF
NA,TRBV7-9,TRBJ2-7,TRBD2,TGTGCCAGCAGCCAGGGACTAGCGGGACCAACCTACGAGCAGTACTTC,CASSQGLAGPTYEQYF
many,TRBV11-2,TRBJ2-5,TRBD2,TGTGCCAGCAGCTTCTTAGCGGGGGTGTACCAAGAGACCCAGTACTTC,CASSFLAGVYQETQYF
NA,TRBV7-9,TRBJ2-2,TRBD1,TGTGCCAGCAGCCTAGACGGGACAGCCATAGGGGAACTGTTTTTT,CASSLDGTAIGELFF
NA,TRBV7-6,TRBJ2-1,NA,TGTGCCAGCAGCCTCCAGGCTACCAGGGTCGAGCAGTTCTTC,CASSLQATRVEQFF
few,TRBV5-6,TRBJ1-6,TRBD1,TGTGCCAGCAGCCCCCGAAGGACAGGGGTCTCACCCCTCCACTTT,CASSPRRTGVSPLHF
NA,TRBV18,TRBJ1-6,NA,TGTGCCAGCTCACCAAGCAGGGACGGTTCACCCCTCCACTTT,CASSPSRDGSPLHF
few,TRBV7-9,TRBJ2-1,NA,TGTGCCAGCAGCACGACTAGTCGTGAGCAGTTCTTC,CASSTTSREQFF
NA,TRBV12-3/TRBV12-4,TRBJ2-4,NA,TGTGCCAGCAGTTCCGGGGGCCCGCACATTCAGTACTTC,CASSSGGPHIQYF
many,TRBV20-1,TRBJ1-6,NA,TGCAGTGCCTGGGACGGACATTCACCCCTCCACTTT,CSAWDGHSPLHF
NA,TRBV5-6,TRBJ1-1,NA,TGTGCCAGCAAAGGGGTTAACACTGAAGCTTTCTTT,CASKGVNTEAFF
many,TRBV18,TRBJ2-2,NA,TGTGCCAGCTCACCCTCTGGGGGCCCGAACACCGGGGAGCTGTTTTTT,CASSPSGGPNTGELFF
many,TRBV7-9,TRBJ2-3,NA,TGTGCCAGCAGCTTAGGAGTCGGCGGGGGCCTGACAGATACGCAGTATTTT,CASSLGVGGGLTDTQYF
NA,TRBV20-1,TRBJ1-3,TRBD1,TGCAGTGCTAGTCAGGGGGACTCTGGAAACACCATATATTTT,CSASQGDSGNTIYF